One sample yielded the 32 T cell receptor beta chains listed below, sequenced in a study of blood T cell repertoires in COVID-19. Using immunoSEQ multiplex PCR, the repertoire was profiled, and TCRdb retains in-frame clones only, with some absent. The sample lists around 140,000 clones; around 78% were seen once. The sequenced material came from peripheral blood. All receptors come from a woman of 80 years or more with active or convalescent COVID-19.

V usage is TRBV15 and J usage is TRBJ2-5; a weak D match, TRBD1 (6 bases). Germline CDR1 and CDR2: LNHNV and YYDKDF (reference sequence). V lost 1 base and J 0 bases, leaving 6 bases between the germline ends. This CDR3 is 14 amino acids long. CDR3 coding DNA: TGTGCCACCAGCAGAGGACAGGACCAAGAGACCCAGTACTTC. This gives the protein CATSRGQDQETQYF.

The CDR3 loop is CASSPGTGYGYTF. CDR3 in DNA: TGTGCCAGCAGCCCGGGGACAGGCTATGGCTACACCTTC. J is TRBJ1-2 and V is TRBV9, with 8 bases that match TRBD1. V lost 4 bases and J lost 4; bases outside the gene matches: 3. The CDR3 length is 13 residues. Germline values: CDR1 SGDLS, CDR2 YYNGEE.

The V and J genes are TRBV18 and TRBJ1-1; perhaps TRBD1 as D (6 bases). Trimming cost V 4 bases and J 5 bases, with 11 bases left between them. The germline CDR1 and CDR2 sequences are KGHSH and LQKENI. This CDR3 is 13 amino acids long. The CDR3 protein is CASSRDQGTEAFF. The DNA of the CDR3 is TGTGCCAGCTCACGAGACCAGGGGACTGAAGCTTTCTTT.

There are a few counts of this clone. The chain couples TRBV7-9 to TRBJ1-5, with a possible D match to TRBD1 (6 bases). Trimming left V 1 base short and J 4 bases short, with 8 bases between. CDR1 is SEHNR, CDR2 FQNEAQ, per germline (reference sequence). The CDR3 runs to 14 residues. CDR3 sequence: CASSLEQGNQPQHF. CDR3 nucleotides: TGTGCCAGCAGCTTAGAACAGGGTAATCAGCCCCAGCATTTT.

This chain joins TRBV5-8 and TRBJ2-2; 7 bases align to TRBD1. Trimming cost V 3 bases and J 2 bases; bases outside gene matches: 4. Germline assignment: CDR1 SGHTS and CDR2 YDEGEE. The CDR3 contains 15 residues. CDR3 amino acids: CASSSGQLNTGELFF. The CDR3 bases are TGTGCCAGCAGCTCGGGACAGCTTAACACCGGGGAGCTGTTTTTT.

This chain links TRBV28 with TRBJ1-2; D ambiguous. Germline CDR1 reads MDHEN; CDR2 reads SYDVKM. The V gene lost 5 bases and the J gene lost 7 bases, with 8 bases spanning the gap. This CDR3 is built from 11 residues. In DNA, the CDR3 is TGTGCCAGCAGTACCGGACTTGGCTACACCTTC. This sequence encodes CASSTGLGYTF.

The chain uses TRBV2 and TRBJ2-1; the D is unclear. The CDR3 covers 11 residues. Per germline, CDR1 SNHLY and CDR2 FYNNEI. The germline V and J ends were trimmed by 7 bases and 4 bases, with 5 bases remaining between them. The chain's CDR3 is CASTNYNEQFF. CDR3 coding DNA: TGTGCCAGCACTAATTACAATGAGCAGTTCTTC.

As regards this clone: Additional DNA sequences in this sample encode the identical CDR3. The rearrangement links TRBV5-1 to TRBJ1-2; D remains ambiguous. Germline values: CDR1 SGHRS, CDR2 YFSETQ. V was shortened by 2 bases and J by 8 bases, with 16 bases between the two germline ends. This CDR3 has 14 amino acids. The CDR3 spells CASSLLGASRGYTF. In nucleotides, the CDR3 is TGCGCCAGCAGCTTACTAGGCGCCTCGAGAGGCTACACCTTC.

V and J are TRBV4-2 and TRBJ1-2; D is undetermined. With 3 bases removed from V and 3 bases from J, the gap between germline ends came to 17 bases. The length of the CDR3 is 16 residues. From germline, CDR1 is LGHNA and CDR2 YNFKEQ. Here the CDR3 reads CASSHPLGSRDYGYTF. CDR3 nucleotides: TGTGCCAGCAGCCACCCCTTGGGCAGCCGAGACTATGGCTACACCTTC.

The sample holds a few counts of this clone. The CDR3: CAWSVGQGPLHF. The CDR3, as DNA: TGTGCCTGGAGTGTGGGACAGGGCCCCCTCCACTTT. The chain has TRBV30 and TRBJ1-6; TRBD1 matches at 9 bases. Germline V CDR1 and CDR2: GTSNPN, SVGIG (reference sequence). V gave up 0 bases and J gave up 13 bases; unmatched junction bases: 1. The CDR3 is 12 amino acids. Filled out from reference TRBV30 and TRBJ1-6, the complete variable domain reads SQTIHQWPATLVQPVGSPLSLECTVEGTSNPNLYWYRQAAGRGLQLLFYSVGIGQISSEVPQNLSASRPQDRQFILSSKKLLLSDSGFYLCAWSVGQGPLHFGNGTRLTVT.

CDR3: CAWGTVRNEKLFF. CDR3 nucleotide sequence: TGTGCCTGGGGGACAGTACGGAATGAAAAACTGTTTTTT. The chain has TRBV30 and TRBJ1-4; 7 bases match TRBD1. CDR1 is GTSNPN and CDR2 is SVGIG in the germline V gene (reference sequence). The CDR3 has 13 amino acids. The junction had 5 bases not matched to a gene; V was cut back by 5 bases and J by 5 bases. The full variable domain, completed using reference TRBV30 and TRBJ1-4, is SQTIHQWPATLVQPVGSPLSLECTVEGTSNPNLYWYRQAAGRGLQLLFYSVGIGQISSEVPQNLSASRPQDRQFILSSKKLLLSDSGFYLCAWGTVRNEKLFFGSGTQLSVL.

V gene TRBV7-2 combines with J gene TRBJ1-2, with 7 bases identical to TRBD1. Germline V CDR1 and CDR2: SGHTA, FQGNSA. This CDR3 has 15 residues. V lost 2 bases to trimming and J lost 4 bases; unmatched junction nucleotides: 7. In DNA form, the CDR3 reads TGTGCCAGCAGCTTAAGGGGACAGAGGCTCTATGGCTACACCTTC. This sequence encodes CASSLRGQRLYGYTF.

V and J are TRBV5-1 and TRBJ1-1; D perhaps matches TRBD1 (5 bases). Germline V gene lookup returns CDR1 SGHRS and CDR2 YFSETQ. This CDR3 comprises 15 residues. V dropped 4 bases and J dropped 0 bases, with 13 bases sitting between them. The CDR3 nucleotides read TGCGCCAGCAGCCCGGGACTTGCAATGAACACTGAAGCTTTCTTT. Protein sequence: CASSPGLAMNTEAFF.

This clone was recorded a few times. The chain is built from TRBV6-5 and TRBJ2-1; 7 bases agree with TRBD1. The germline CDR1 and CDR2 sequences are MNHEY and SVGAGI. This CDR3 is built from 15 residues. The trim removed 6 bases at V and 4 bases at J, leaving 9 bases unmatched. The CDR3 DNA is TGTGCCAGCAGAAAACCGGGACAGAGATACAATGAGCAGTTCTTC. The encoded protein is CASRKPGQRYNEQFF.

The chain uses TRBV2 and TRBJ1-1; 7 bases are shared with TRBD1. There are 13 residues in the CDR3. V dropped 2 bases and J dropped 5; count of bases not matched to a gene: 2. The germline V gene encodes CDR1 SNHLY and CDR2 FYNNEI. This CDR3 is CASSEQQGTEAFF. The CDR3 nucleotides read TGTGCCAGCAGTGAACAACAGGGGACTGAAGCTTTCTTT.

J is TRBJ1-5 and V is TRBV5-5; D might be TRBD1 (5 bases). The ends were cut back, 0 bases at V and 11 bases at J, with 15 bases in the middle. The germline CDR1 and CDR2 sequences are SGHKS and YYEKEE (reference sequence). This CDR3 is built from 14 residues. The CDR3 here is CASSLGARGETQHF. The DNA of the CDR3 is TGTGCCAGCAGCTTGGGGGCAAGGGGCGAGACCCAGCATTTT.

The CDR3 spells CASRPDRVGGYTF. CDR3 sequence (DNA): TGTGCCAGCAGACCAGACAGGGTTGGTGGCTACACCTTC. The V call is TRBV12-3 or TRBV12-4, the J call TRBJ1-2; 7 bases map to TRBD1. This CDR3 is 13 amino acids long. Trimming at V came to 6 bases and at J to 7 bases, leaving 8 bases not matched to a gene.

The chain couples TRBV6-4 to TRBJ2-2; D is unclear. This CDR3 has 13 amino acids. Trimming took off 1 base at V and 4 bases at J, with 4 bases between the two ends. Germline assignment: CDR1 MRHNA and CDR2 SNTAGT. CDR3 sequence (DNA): TGTGCCAGCAGTGACTATCTCACCGGGGAGCTGTTTTTT. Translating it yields CASSDYLTGELFF.

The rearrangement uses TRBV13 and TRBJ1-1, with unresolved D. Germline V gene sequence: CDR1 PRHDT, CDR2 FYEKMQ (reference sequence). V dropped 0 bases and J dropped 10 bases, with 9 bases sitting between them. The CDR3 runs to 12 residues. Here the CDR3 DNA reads TGTGCCAGCAGCTTAGGCCGCGTCGCAGCTTTCTTT. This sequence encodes CASSLGRVAAFF.

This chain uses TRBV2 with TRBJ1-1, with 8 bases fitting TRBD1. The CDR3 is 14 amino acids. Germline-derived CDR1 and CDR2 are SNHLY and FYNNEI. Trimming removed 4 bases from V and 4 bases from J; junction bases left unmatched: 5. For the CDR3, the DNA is TGTGCCAGCAGTGGGGACAGGTGGGTCACTGAAGCTTTCTTT. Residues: CASSGDRWVTEAFF.

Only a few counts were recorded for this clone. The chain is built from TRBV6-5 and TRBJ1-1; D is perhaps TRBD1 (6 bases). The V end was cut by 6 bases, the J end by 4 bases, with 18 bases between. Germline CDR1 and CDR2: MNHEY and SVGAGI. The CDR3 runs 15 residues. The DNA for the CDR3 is TGTGCCAGCAGCCAGAGTAAACAGGGTCGCACTGAAGCTTTCTTT. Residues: CASSQSKQGRTEAFF.

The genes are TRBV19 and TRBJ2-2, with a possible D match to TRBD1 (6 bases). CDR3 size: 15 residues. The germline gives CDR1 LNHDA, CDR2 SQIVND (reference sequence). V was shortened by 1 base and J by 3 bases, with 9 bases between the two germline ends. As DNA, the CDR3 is TGTGCCAGTAGTATAGCCAGGGGTGACACCGGGGAGCTGTTTTTT. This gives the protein CASSIARGDTGELFF.

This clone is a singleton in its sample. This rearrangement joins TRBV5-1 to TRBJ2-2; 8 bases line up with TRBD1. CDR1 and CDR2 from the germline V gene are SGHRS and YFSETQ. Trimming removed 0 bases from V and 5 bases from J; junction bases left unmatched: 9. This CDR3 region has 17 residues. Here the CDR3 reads CASSLGTGTGKTGELFF. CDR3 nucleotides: TGCGCCAGCAGCTTGGGGACAGGGACCGGTAAGACCGGGGAGCTGTTTTTT.

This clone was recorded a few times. CDR3 sequence (DNA): TGTGCCAGCAGTTCGAGAGGCGTAGGACAGGGCCGGGACTATGGCTACACCTTC. This encodes CASSSRGVGQGRDYGYTF. The chain combines TRBV27 with TRBJ1-2; 8 bases match TRBD1. V lost 4 bases to trimming and J lost 3 bases; unmatched junction nucleotides: 16. The CDR3 totals 18 residues. CDR1 is MNHEY, CDR2 SMNVEV, per germline (reference sequence).

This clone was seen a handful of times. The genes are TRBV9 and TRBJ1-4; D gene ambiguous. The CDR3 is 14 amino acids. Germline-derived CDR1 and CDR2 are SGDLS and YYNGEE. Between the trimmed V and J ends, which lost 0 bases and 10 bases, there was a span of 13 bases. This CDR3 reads CASSVDTNSGKLFF. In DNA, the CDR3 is TGTGCCAGCAGCGTAGACACAAATTCGGGAAAACTGTTTTTT.

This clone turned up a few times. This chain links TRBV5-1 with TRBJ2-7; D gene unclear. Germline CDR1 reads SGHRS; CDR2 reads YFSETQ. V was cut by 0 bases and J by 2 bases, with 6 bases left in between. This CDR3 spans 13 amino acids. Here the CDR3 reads CASSLGRAYEQYF. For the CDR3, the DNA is TGCGCCAGCAGCTTGGGACGGGCCTACGAGCAGTACTTC.

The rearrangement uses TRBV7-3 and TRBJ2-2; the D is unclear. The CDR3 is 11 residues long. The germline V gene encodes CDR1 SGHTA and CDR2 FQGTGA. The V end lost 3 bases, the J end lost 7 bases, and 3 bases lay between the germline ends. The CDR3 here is CASSFGGELFF. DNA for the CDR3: TGTGCCAGCAGCTTCGGCGGGGAGCTGTTTTTT.

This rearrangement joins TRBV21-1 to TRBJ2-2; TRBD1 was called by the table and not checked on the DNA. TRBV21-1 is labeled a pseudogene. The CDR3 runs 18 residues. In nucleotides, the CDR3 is TGTGCCAGCCCCAGGGGCGTTTCGAGACAGGGCAACACCGGGGAGCTGTTTTTT. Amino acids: CASPRGVSRQGNTGELFF.

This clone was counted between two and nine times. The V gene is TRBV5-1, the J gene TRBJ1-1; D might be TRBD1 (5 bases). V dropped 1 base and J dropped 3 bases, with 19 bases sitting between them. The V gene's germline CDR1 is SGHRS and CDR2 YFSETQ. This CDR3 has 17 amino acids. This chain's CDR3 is CASSLSPGQQQDTEAFF. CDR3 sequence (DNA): TGCGCCAGCAGCTTGTCCCCAGGGCAACAGCAGGACACTGAAGCTTTCTTT.

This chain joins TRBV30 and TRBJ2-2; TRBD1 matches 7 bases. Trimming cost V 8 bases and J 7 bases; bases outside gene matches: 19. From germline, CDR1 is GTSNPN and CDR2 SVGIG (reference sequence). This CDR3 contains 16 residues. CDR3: CAGSETRTGRHGELFF. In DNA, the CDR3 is TGTGCCGGGTCTGAAACCCGGACAGGTAGACACGGGGAGCTGTTTTTT.

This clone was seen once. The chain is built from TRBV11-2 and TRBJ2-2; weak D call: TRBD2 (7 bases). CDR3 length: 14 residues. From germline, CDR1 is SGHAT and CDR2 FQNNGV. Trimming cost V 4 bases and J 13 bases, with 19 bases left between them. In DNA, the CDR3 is TGTGCCAGCAGCTCAAGCCCCGGGGGGCCTGGGCTGTTTTTT. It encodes CASSSSPGGPGLFF.

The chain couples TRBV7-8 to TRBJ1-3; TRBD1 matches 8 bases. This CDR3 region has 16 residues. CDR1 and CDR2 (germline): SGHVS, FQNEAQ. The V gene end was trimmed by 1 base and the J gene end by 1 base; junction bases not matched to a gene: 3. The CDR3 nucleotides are TGTGCCAGCAGCTTAGGGACAGGGAGGTCTGGAAACACCATATATTTT. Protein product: CASSLGTGRSGNTIYF. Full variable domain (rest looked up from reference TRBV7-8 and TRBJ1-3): GAGVSQSPRYKVAKRGQDVALRCDPISGHVSLFWYQQALGQGPEFLTYFQNEAQLDKSGLPSDRFFAERPEGSVSTLKIQRTQQEDSAVYLCASSLGTGRSGNTIYFGEGSWLTVV.